These T cell receptor beta chains were read from a single sample in a study of T cells after yellow fever vaccination. TCRdb passed the 5' RACE reads through MiXCR, listing each CDR3 protein once. The sample has 96,000 or so distinct CDR3 sequences, approximately 8.4% seen once; the top ten hold around 16%. The sequencing here drew on CD8+ T cells not binding an NS4B(214-222) dextramer, sorted from PBMCs, taken more than 13 days after the first yellow fever vaccination. The source of these receptors is a man between 18 and 29 years old who received the YFV17D yellow fever vaccine. CDR3s include the opening cysteine and the closing phenylalanine or tryptophan. A D gene is named only where the DNA matches it firmly. Size values are once, few and many counts, or a class for expanded clones, and some rows have none.

CASSWKGAWTDTQYF,TGCGCCAGCAGTTGGAAGGGGGCATGGACAGATACGCAGTATTTT,-,TRBV5-1,TRBD1,TRBJ2-3
CASSRYTTNEQFF,TGCGCCAGCAGCAGATATACGACCAATGAGCAGTTCTTC,-,TRBV4-3,-,TRBJ2-1
CSASFSPSYNEQFF,TGCAGTGCTAGTTTTAGCCCCTCCTACAATGAGCAGTTCTTC,-,TRBV20-1,-,TRBJ2-1
CASSQDIDGRSYNEQFF,TGCGCCAGCAGCCAAGATATTGACGGACGTTCCTACAATGAGCAGTTCTTC,-,TRBV4-3,-,TRBJ2-1
CASSSGGGYNEQFF,TGCGCCAGCAGCTCTGGGGGGGGGTACAATGAGCAGTTCTTC,few,TRBV4-1,TRBD2,TRBJ2-1
CASSQDGLAGEQYF,TGCGCCAGCAGCCAAGATGGTCTAGCTGGCGAGCAGTACTTC,-,TRBV4-3,-,TRBJ2-7
CSGRQGEGYTF,TGCAGCGGAAGACAGGGGGAAGGCTACACCTTC,-,TRBV29-1,TRBD1,TRBJ1-2
CASSWGGSSYEQYF,TGTGCCAGCAGTTGGGGAGGAAGCTCCTACGAGCAGTACTTC,-,TRBV6-2/TRBV6-3,-,TRBJ2-7
CASSLEGGWDPNTGELFF,TGTGCCAGCAGCTTAGAAGGGGGATGGGACCCAAACACCGGGGAGCTGTTTTTT,few,TRBV11-2,-,TRBJ2-2
CASSQDEQRRSTDTQYF,TGTGCCAGCAGCCAAGATGAACAGCGCCGGAGCACAGATACGCAGTATTTT,-,TRBV4-2,-,TRBJ2-3
CASSQDRNLQPQHF,TGTGCCAGCAGCCAAGACAGAAACCTTCAGCCCCAGCATTTT,-,TRBV3-1,-,TRBJ1-5
CASSQETGSGANVLTF,TGCGCCAGCAGCCAAGAGACAGGCTCTGGGGCCAACGTCCTGACTTTC,many,TRBV4-3,-,TRBJ2-6
CASTPGDVSYNEQFF,TGTGCCAGCACCCCGGGGGACGTCTCCTACAATGAGCAGTTCTTC,-,TRBV7-3,-,TRBJ2-1
CASSPWTGKTVNQPQHF,TGTGCCAGCAGCCCATGGACGGGGAAGACGGTAAATCAGCCCCAGCATTTT,-,TRBV7-9,-,TRBJ1-5
CATSREVGLGLNEQFF,TGTGCCACCAGCAGAGAGGTTGGACTGGGCCTCAATGAGCAGTTCTTC,-,TRBV15,-,TRBJ2-1
CASSPSGGGLNYGYTF,TGTGCCAGCAGCCCCAGCGGTGGGGGGCTGAACTATGGCTACACCTTC,few,TRBV7-8,-,TRBJ1-2
CSVEDPARAHSRFF,TGCAGCGTTGAAGATCCGGCCAGGGCCCACAGTCGGTTTTTT,many,TRBV29-1,-,TRBJ1-4
CASSSGLAGDTQYF,TGTGCCAGCAGTTCGGGACTAGCGGGGGATACGCAGTATTTT,many,TRBV12-3/TRBV12-4,TRBD2,TRBJ2-3
CASGQPQETQYF,TGTGCCAGCGGACAGCCTCAAGAGACCCAGTACTTC,few,TRBV25-1,-,TRBJ2-5
CASSRRTGRNTEAFF,TGCGCCAGCAGCAGGCGGACAGGGCGAAACACTGAAGCTTTCTTT,-,TRBV5-1,TRBD1,TRBJ1-1
CSATGDRGSSGANVLTF,TGCAGTGCTACGGGGGACAGGGGAAGCTCTGGGGCCAACGTCCTGACTTTC,-,TRBV20-1,TRBD1,TRBJ2-6
CASSYNSPNTGELFF,TGTGCCAGCAGTTATAACAGCCCGAACACCGGGGAGCTGTTTTTT,few,TRBV6-5,-,TRBJ2-2
CASSYTVSGANVLTF,TGTGCCAGCAGTTACACGGTCTCTGGGGCCAACGTCCTGACTTTC,many,TRBV6-2/TRBV6-3,-,TRBJ2-6
CASSSGLAGPGTDTQYF,TGTGCCAGCAGCTCGGGACTAGCGGGGCCTGGGACAGATACGCAGTATTTT,-,TRBV5-4,TRBD2,TRBJ2-3
CASTPSTGNTGELFF,TGTGCCAGCACCCCTTCGACAGGGAACACCGGGGAGCTGTTTTTT,-,TRBV12-3/TRBV12-4,-,TRBJ2-2
CASSFQLSGNTIYF,TGTGCCAGCAGCTTCCAACTCTCTGGAAACACCATATATTTT,few,TRBV7-9,-,TRBJ1-3
CASSLRGEDTEAFF,TGTGCCAGCAGTTTAAGAGGGGAGGACACTGAAGCTTTCTTT,few,TRBV27,-,TRBJ1-1
CASSQVVSTSGGQETQYF,TGTGCCAGCAGCCAAGTTGTCTCGACTAGCGGGGGTCAGGAGACCCAGTACTTC,-,TRBV3-1,TRBD2,TRBJ2-5
CASSQEGDNYGYTF,TGTGCCAGCAGCCAAGAAGGGGACAACTATGGCTACACCTTC,few,TRBV7-9,-,TRBJ1-2
CASSYKPRQGGNTIYF,TGTGCCAGCAGTTACAAGCCGAGGCAGGGGGGAAACACCATATATTTT,many,TRBV6-5,-,TRBJ1-3
CASSYPRSGLLTDTQYF,TGTGCCAGCAGTTACCCTCGGAGCGGACTTCTCACAGATACGCAGTATTTT,-,TRBV7-9,-,TRBJ2-3
CSASPLGGSGGGGHEQFF,TGCAGTGCTAGTCCGCTGGGAGGTAGCGGGGGAGGAGGGCATGAGCAGTTCTTC,-,TRBV20-1,TRBD2,TRBJ2-1
CASSQDQASRDEKLFF,TGCGCCAGCAGCCAAGATCAGGCCAGTCGGGATGAAAAACTGTTTTTT,-,TRBV4-3,-,TRBJ1-4
CASSYRDRVVDTQYF,TGTGCCAGCAGCTACCGGGACAGGGTCGTAGATACGCAGTATTTT,-,TRBV12-3/TRBV12-4,TRBD1,TRBJ2-3
CASSLIRENEQFF,TGTGCCAGCAGTTTAATACGCGAGAATGAGCAGTTCTTC,-,TRBV12-3/TRBV12-4,-,TRBJ2-1
CASSFSVETQYF,TGTGCCAGCAGCTTCTCCGTCGAGACCCAGTACTTC,few,TRBV5-6,-,TRBJ2-5
CASSDLGTGVDYGYTF,TGTGCCAGCAGCGACCTCGGGACAGGGGTAGACTATGGCTACACCTTC,-,TRBV7-9,TRBD1,TRBJ1-2
CASSYSGDTFYGYTF,TGTGCCAGCAGTTACTCGGGGGACACTTTCTATGGCTACACCTTC,-,TRBV6-2/TRBV6-3,-,TRBJ1-2
CASGFASYNEQFF,TGCGCCAGCGGGTTTGCGTCCTACAATGAGCAGTTCTTC,-,TRBV10-2,-,TRBJ2-1
CASSPPQGAETQYF,TGTGCCAGCAGCCCCCCCCAGGGAGCGGAGACCCAGTACTTC,few,TRBV7-9,-,TRBJ2-5
CASSLEAGLVAKNIQYF,TGTGCCAGCAGCTTAGAAGCAGGGCTGGTAGCCAAAAACATTCAGTACTTC,many,TRBV7-9,-,TRBJ2-4
CASSEAGVGYTYTQYF,TGTGCCAGCAGTGAAGCTGGGGTAGGGTACACGTATACGCAGTATTTT,-,TRBV2,-,TRBJ2-3
CASSLGLAWDEQFF,TGTGCCAGCAGCCTGGGACTAGCGTGGGATGAGCAGTTCTTC,-,TRBV5-5,TRBD2,TRBJ2-1
CSATELDTQYF,TGCAGTGCCACGGAGTTGGATACGCAGTATTTT,-,TRBV20-1,-,TRBJ2-3
CSARRASGGEVDIQYF,TGCAGTGCTAGAAGGGCTAGCGGGGGGGAGGTTGACATTCAGTACTTC,few,TRBV20-1,TRBD2,TRBJ2-4
CSASDEGPIVHTQYF,TGCAGTGCTAGTGATGAGGGACCAATCGTTCATACGCAGTATTTT,many,TRBV20-1,-,TRBJ2-3
CASSQAWTMDTDYEQYF,TGTGCCAGCAGCCAAGCTTGGACAATGGATACAGACTACGAGCAGTACTTC,many,TRBV4-2,-,TRBJ2-7
CASSATGRRQETQYF,TGTGCCAGCAGCGCTACCGGGAGGAGGCAAGAGACCCAGTACTTC,-,TRBV9,TRBD2,TRBJ2-5
CASSYLAGGSDGANVLTF,TGTGCCAGCAGCTATCTAGCGGGGGGGTCCGATGGGGCCAACGTCCTGACTTTC,-,TRBV27,TRBD2,TRBJ2-6
CATSEPGTQLRETQYF,TGTGCCACCAGTGAACCCGGGACTCAGTTGAGAGAGACCCAGTACTTC,-,TRBV24-1,-,TRBJ2-5
CATSSRTGGLYNEQFF,TGTGCCACCAGCAGCAGGACGGGGGGGCTCTACAATGAGCAGTTCTTC,many,TRBV15,TRBD2,TRBJ2-1
CASSVGMNTEAFF,TGTGCCAGCAGTGTGGGGATGAACACTGAAGCTTTCTTT,few,TRBV27,-,TRBJ1-1
CASSVTDYNEQFF,TGTGCCAGCAGCGTTACAGACTACAATGAGCAGTTCTTC,many,TRBV9,-,TRBJ2-1
CASRPSPGDNEQFF,TGTGCCAGCAGACCTAGTCCCGGGGACAATGAGCAGTTCTTC,-,TRBV6-4,-,TRBJ2-1